The 22 T cell receptor beta chains listed next were all sequenced from one sample in a study of T cells in Graves' hyperthyroidism and ophthalmopathy (dated by TCRdb to about 2019). The receptor library was made with multiplex PCR. The sequencer was an Illumina HiSeq 2000. TCR beta CDR3 regions were amplified from RNA transcripts. The TCR CDR3 was subjected to a first round of RT-PCR using the HTBI primer set and the Qiagen OneStep RT-PCR kit. Through fastp at Q25 and MiXCR, TCRdb rebuilt clones from the public reads, retaining in-frame beta chains. Each record represents a unique CDR3 protein, reported with the most common genes and DNA among its rows. In this sample the table shows about 580,000 distinct CDR3 sequences, more than 45% of which occur a single time. Around 8% of the sample goes to the ten largest clones. Material for sequencing was peripheral blood or thyroid tissue (not recorded which). The receptors derive from a young woman with Graves' hyperthyroidism.

This clonotype was picked up a small number of times. The chain has TRBV28 and TRBJ1-1; D perhaps matches TRBD1 (5 bases). Germline V gene sequence: CDR1 MDHEN, CDR2 SYDVKM. Trimming cost V 8 bases and J 0 bases, with 13 bases left between them. This CDR3 is built from 14 residues. This chain's CDR3 is CASQGTAMNTEAFF. CDR3 DNA sequence: TGTGCCAGCCAAGGGACCGCGATGAACACTGAAGCTTTCTTT.

This clonotype was recorded at least ten times. This sequence joins TRBV5-1 and TRBJ2-7; 11 bases are a match to TRBD2. CDR1 is SGHRS, CDR2 YFSETQ, per germline. The CDR3 extends over 17 amino acids. V lost 0 bases to trimming and J lost 6 bases; unmatched junction nucleotides: 11. For the CDR3, the DNA is TGCGCCAGCAGCTTGGTATCGGTGACTAGCGGGATCGGCGAGCAGTACTTC. Its protein is CASSLVSVTSGIGEQYF.

The chain uses TRBV7-2 and TRBJ2-3; D perhaps matches TRBD1 (6 bases). This CDR3 has 16 residues. CDR1 is SGHTA, CDR2 FQGNSA, per germline. V was pared by 5 bases and J by 2 bases, with 17 bases between. CDR3: CASSGQKDSTTDTQYF. The CDR3 DNA sequence: TGTGCCAGCAGCGGTCAAAAGGACAGCACCACAGATACGCAGTATTTT.

The chain is built from TRBV12-3 or TRBV12-4 and TRBJ1-5, with TRBD1 as a possible D gene (5 bases). V shed 5 bases and J shed 3 bases, with 11 bases lying between them. The CDR3 spans 14 residues. The CDR3 sequence is CASSPGRYNQPQHF. CDR3 DNA: TGTGCCAGCAGTCCGGGACGGTACAATCAGCCCCAGCATTTT.

This clonotype was observed at least ten times. The chain has TRBV20-1 and TRBJ1-3; D possibly corresponds to TRBD1 (5 bases). The ends were cut back, 5 bases at V and 3 bases at J, with 8 bases in the middle. CDR3 length equals 12 residues. Germline assignment: CDR1 DFQATT and CDR2 SNEGSKA (reference sequence). The CDR3 here is CSAPGGGNTIYF. The CDR3 nucleotides read TGCAGTGCTCCCGGGGGTGGAAACACCATATATTTT.

This clonotype was counted only a few times. The genes are TRBV2 and TRBJ1-4; a weak D match, TRBD1 (5 bases). V dropped 6 bases and J dropped 5 bases, with 19 bases sitting between them. The CDR3 runs to 16 residues. The V gene's germline CDR1 is SNHLY and CDR2 FYNNEI. In nucleotides, the CDR3 is TGTGCCAGCAGCCGCCGGGGGGGGGGGAGAAATGAAAAACTGTTTTTT. Its protein product is CASSRRGGGRNEKLFF.

Ten or more counts support this clonotype. The chain employs TRBV25-1 and TRBJ2-7, with TRBD2 identical over 7 bases. The germline gives CDR1 MGHDK, CDR2 SYGVNS. The junction had 6 bases not matched to a gene; V was cut back by 5 bases and J by 5 bases. CDR3 size: 13 residues. CDR3 DNA: TGTGCCAGCAGTCTAGGGAGGGAGAACGAGCAGTACTTC. Its protein product is CASSLGRENEQYF.

V gene TRBV29-1 combines with J gene TRBJ1-1, with D tentatively TRBD1 (6 bases). The CDR3 sequence is 13 residues long. Between the trimmed V and J ends, which lost 8 bases and 3 bases, there was a span of 16 bases. The V gene's germline CDR1 is SQVTM and CDR2 ANQGSEA. The DNA of the CDR3 is TGCAGCATCCAGACCCCAGGGGACACTGAAGCTTTCTTT. Translated: CSIQTPGDTEAFF. Combining the CDR3 with reference TRBV29-1 and TRBJ1-1 gives the whole variable domain SAVISQKPSRDICQRGTSLTIQCQVDSQVTMMFWYRQQPGQSLTLIATANQGSEATYESGFVIDKFPISRPNLTFSTLTVSNMSPEDSSIYLCSIQTPGDTEAFFGQGTRLTVV.

V and J are TRBV7-9 and TRBJ2-1; 15 nucleotides agree with TRBD2. From germline, CDR1 is SEHNR and CDR2 FQNEAQ (reference sequence). The CDR3 contains 17 residues. V trimming: 7 bases; J trimming: 4 bases; junction bases outside the gene matches: 8. The CDR3 region is CASTSGTSGRKYNEQFF. The CDR3 DNA reads TGTGCCAGCACCTCCGGGACTAGCGGGAGGAAATACAATGAGCAGTTCTTC.

The rearrangement links TRBV15 to TRBJ1-2; D is undetermined. The CDR3 runs 16 residues. Trimming pared 2 bases from V and 2 bases from J, leaving 15 bases between. Germline loops: CDR1 LNHNV, CDR2 YYDKDF (reference sequence). CDR3 in amino acids: CATSRLTGYANYGYTF. In DNA form, the CDR3 reads TGTGCCACCAGCAGACTTACCGGATACGCCAACTATGGCTACACCTTC.

With regard to this clonotype: Just one base apart from a much larger clone, this may be a read error. This chain links TRBV11-1 with TRBJ1-1; D not certain. CDR3 length: 13 residues. Between the trimmed V and J ends, which lost 6 bases and 4 bases, there was a span of 12 bases. Germline V gene data show CDR1 as SGHAT and CDR2 as FQDESV (reference sequence). CDR3 region: CASSSHMGTEAFF. The DNA of the CDR3 is TGTGCCAGCAGTTCCCACATGGGCACTGAAGCTTTCTTT.

This clonotype was observed at least ten times. V and J are TRBV3-1 and TRBJ2-2, with no clear D. This CDR3 has 14 amino acids. Per the germline V gene, CDR1 is LGHDT and CDR2 is YNNKEL (reference sequence). V gave up 4 bases and J gave up 2 bases, with 8 bases separating them. The chain's CDR3 is CASSRVTNTGELFF. In DNA, the CDR3 is TGTGCCAGCAGCCGGGTCACCAACACCGGGGAGCTGTTTTTT.

This clonotype showed up many times. This sequence joins TRBV24-1 and TRBJ2-2, with 7 nucleotides matching TRBD1. The CDR3 sequence is 17 residues long. V dropped 3 bases and J dropped 2; count of bases not matched to a gene: 8. Germline V gene lookup returns CDR1 KGHDR and CDR2 SFDVKD. CDR3 coding DNA: TGTGCCACCAGTGATACCTACGGGACAGCTAACACCGGGGAGCTGTTTTTT. Amino acid sequence: CATSDTYGTANTGELFF.

This sequence joins TRBV15 and TRBJ1-6; 8 bases line up with TRBD1. Germline V gives CDR1 LNHNV, CDR2 YYDKDF (reference sequence). This CDR3 has 15 amino acids. The V and J ends lost 0 bases and 10 bases, in that order; junction bases with no gene match: 5. In DNA, the CDR3 is TGTGCCACCAGCAGAGAGACAGGGGAGTCATCACCCCTCCACTTT. This codes for CATSRETGESSPLHF.

There are many counts of this clonotype. V gene TRBV5-1 combines with J gene TRBJ2-7, with D tentatively TRBD1 or TRBD2 (5 bases each). The CDR3 runs 14 residues. CDR1 and CDR2 (germline): SGHRS, YFSETQ. The V gene lost 5 bases and the J gene lost 2 bases, with 14 bases spanning the gap. The CDR3: CASSPPEGPYEQYF. CDR3 nucleotides: TGCGCCAGCAGTCCGCCCGAGGGGCCCTACGAGCAGTACTTC.

In its sample, this clonotype was seen a few times. The V and J genes are TRBV24-1 and TRBJ2-7; 9 nucleotides align to TRBD1. The CDR3 extends over 15 amino acids. The germline V gene encodes CDR1 KGHDR and CDR2 SFDVKD. V lost 3 bases to trimming and J lost 5 bases; unmatched junction nucleotides: 7. The chain's CDR3 is CATSDTRDRDDEQYF. CDR3 coding DNA: TGTGCCACCAGTGATACCCGGGACAGGGACGACGAGCAGTACTTC.

This clonotype has a count of ten or more. The gene calls are TRBV11-2 and TRBJ2-5; TRBD2 matches at 10 bases. The germline V gene encodes CDR1 SGHAT and CDR2 FQNNGV. Trimming at V came to 3 bases and at J to 4 bases, leaving 5 bases not matched to a gene. This CDR3 has 15 residues. The CDR3 here is CASSFTSGIGETQYF. The CDR3 DNA reads TGTGCCAGCAGCTTCACTAGCGGGATTGGAGAGACCCAGTACTTC.

Comment on this clonotype: Because the CDR3 is missing its conserved closing phenylalanine or tryptophan, this is likely a read error. CDR3 amino acids: CASSLALGTAHEQYL. CDR3 nucleotide sequence: TGTGCCAGCAGCTTAGCATTAGGGACAGCTCACGAGCAGTACCTC. The chain couples TRBV7-2 to TRBJ2-7; 7 bases are a match to TRBD1. This CDR3 has 15 amino acids. Trimming removed 0 bases from V and 5 bases from J; junction bases left unmatched: 7. Germline V CDR1 and CDR2: SGHTA, FQGNSA.

Ten or more counts support this clonotype. The chain recombines TRBV19 with TRBJ1-2, with D hard to call. The V gene lost 10 bases and the J gene lost 4 bases, with 10 bases spanning the gap. Germline assignment: CDR1 LNHDA and CDR2 SQIVND (reference sequence). This CDR3 has 11 amino acids. CDR3 nucleotides: TGTGCCATTCCGGGAGTCTATGGCTACACCTTC. It translates to CAIPGVYGYTF. Complete variable domain (other parts from reference TRBV19 and TRBJ1-2): DGGITQSPKYLFRKEGQNVTLSCEQNLNHDAMYWYRQDPGQGLRLIYYSQIVNDFQKGDIAEGYSVSREKKESFPLTVTSAQKNPTAFYLCAIPGVYGYTFGSGTRLTVV.

At least ten counts were recorded for this clonotype. The V and J genes are TRBV7-8 and TRBJ1-2; D not resolved. This CDR3 region has 14 residues. The germline gives CDR1 SGHVS, CDR2 FQNEAQ. The ends were cut back, 1 base at V and 8 bases at J, with 14 bases in the middle. CDR3 residues: CASSLGTDPNGYTF. Here the CDR3 DNA reads TGTGCCAGCAGCTTAGGGACTGACCCTAACGGCTACACCTTC. Supplemented by reference TRBV7-8 and TRBJ1-2, the full variable domain reads GAGVSQSPRYKVAKRGQDVALRCDPISGHVSLFWYQQALGQGPEFLTYFQNEAQLDKSGLPSDRFFAERPEGSVSTLKIQRTQQEDSAVYLCASSLGTDPNGYTFGSGTRLTVV.

This chain connects TRBV5-1 to TRBJ2-2; D might be TRBD2 (7 bases). Trimming left V 4 bases short and J 3 bases short, with 16 bases between. Looked up from germline, CDR1 is SGHRS and CDR2 is YFSETQ. This CDR3 is 16 amino acids long. CDR3 loop: CASSPKGDYDTGELFF. The CDR3 DNA reads as TGCGCCAGCAGCCCGAAGGGGGACTACGACACCGGGGAGCTGTTTTTT.

This clonotype was detected ten times or more. V usage is TRBV2 and J usage is TRBJ1-2; 7 nucleotides agree with TRBD1. The trim removed 7 bases at V and 8 bases at J, leaving 16 bases unmatched. From germline, CDR1 is SNHLY and CDR2 FYNNEI. The CDR3 runs to 15 residues. DNA for the CDR3: TGTGCCAGCAAGAGGGACAGCTCCTTTACGGGGGGCTACACCTTC. Translated, it gives CASKRDSSFTGGYTF.